This TCR beta chain was found in a study of cytomegalovirus exposure and HLA in healthy donors. Study in general: Earlier findings included some 120 million unique TCR beta sequences obtained from 150 million to 200 million T cells.

As for this clone: Its target is not known.

Use of 60 Vbeta and 13 Jbeta primers characterized the PCR. The protocol was immunoSEQ multiplex PCR, while the TCRdb copy is restricted to in-frame clones and leaves out a portion. This sample has approximately 100,000 clones, with around 64% found just once. Whole-study findings and limits: Later on, analysis showed that most CMV-associated TCR beta chains appeared to be HLA-restricted. Presence/absence analyses supposed approximately even sequencing depth among donors. What TCR beta sequences reportedly achieved was accurate prediction of HLA-A and HLA-B alleles in most subjects.

Trimming stripped 5 bases from V and 0 bases from J, with 20 bases between. The CDR3 consists of 17 residues. CDR1 and CDR2 from the germline V gene are SEHNR and FQNEAQ (reference sequence). The specimen sequenced was PBMCs. The rearrangement uses TRBV7-9 and TRBJ2-7; D is perhaps TRBD1 (5 bases). The source of this sequence is a man aged 55-75 years in good health and CMV-seronegative. The chain's CDR3 is CASSPPVIRAHSYEQYF. CDR3 sequence (DNA): TGTGCCAGCAGCCCCCCGGTGATCAGGGCTCACTCCTACGAGCAGTACTTC.